A single sample is the source of the 31 T cell receptor beta chains below, sequenced in a study of a mutant IDH1 vaccine in newly diagnosed glioma. Profiling relied on immunoSEQ multiplex PCR, and the TCRdb table lists in-frame clones only, not all of them. The sample yields some 66,000 clones, about 85% seen once. No antigen is known for these receptors. The time point: week 35, safety follow-up. The investigators gave 300 ug of mutant IDH1 20-mer peptide in each vaccine dose, together with topical imiquimod. Sequenced material: PBMCs, taken from a glioma patient whose treatment included an IDH1 peptide vaccine. The receptor set was obtained from a man aged 25 to 45 with glioma.

V is TRBV27 and J is TRBJ2-6; D is possibly TRBD1 (5 bases). CDR1 is MNHEY and CDR2 is SMNVEV in the germline V gene (reference sequence). This CDR3 comprises 16 residues. The ends were cut back, 5 bases at V and 0 bases at J, with 11 bases in the middle. This CDR3 is CASSRQFLSGANVLTF. The CDR3 nucleotides are TGTGCCAGCAGTAGACAGTTCCTCTCTGGGGCCAACGTCCTGACTTTC.

This sequence joins TRBV30 and TRBJ1-4; tentatively, D is TRBD1 (5 bases). Trimming cost V 3 bases and J 7 bases, with 9 bases left between them. The CDR3 is 12 residues long. Germline V gene data show CDR1 as GTSNPN and CDR2 as SVGIG (reference sequence). The CDR3 region is CAWSGGGEKLFF. CDR3 DNA: TGTGCCTGGAGCGGGGGAGGTGAAAAACTGTTTTTT. Full variable domain (missing parts from reference TRBV30 and TRBJ1-4): SQTIHQWPATLVQPVGSPLSLECTVEGTSNPNLYWYRQAAGRGLQLLFYSVGIGQISSEVPQNLSASRPQDRQFILSSKKLLLSDSGFYLCAWSGGGEKLFFGSGTQLSVL.

J is TRBJ2-1 and V is TRBV6-5; 7 bases agree with TRBD1. After removal of 2 bases from V and 3 bases from J, the junction contained 1 base not matched to a gene. The germline gives CDR1 MNHEY, CDR2 SVGAGI. This CDR3 spans 14 amino acids. The CDR3 coding sequence is TGTGCCAGCAGTTACAGGGGGCTCTACAATGAGCAGTTCTTC. This translates into CASSYRGLYNEQFF.

This clone was found once. V and J are TRBV2 and TRBJ2-2; 12 nucleotides match TRBD1. The J segment lost 6 bases and the V segment lost 3 bases, leaving 5 bases of the junction unmatched. The germline V gene has CDR1 SNHLY and CDR2 FYNNEI. CDR3 length equals 16 residues. CDR3 bases: TGTGCCAGCAGTGAGCCGGGACAGGGGGCGCCCGGGGAGCTGTTTTTT. Its translation is CASSEPGQGAPGELFF.

This clone came up a few times. The chain links TRBV7-9 to TRBJ1-1; tentatively, D is TRBD1 (5 bases). Trimming removed 1 base from V and 8 bases from J, with 8 bases in between. Per the germline V gene, CDR1 is SEHNR and CDR2 is FQNEAQ (reference sequence). This CDR3 is 12 amino acids long. Here the CDR3 reads CASSLEWDEAFF. CDR3 DNA: TGTGCCAGCAGCTTAGAATGGGACGAAGCTTTCTTT.

V gene TRBV7-2 combines with J gene TRBJ2-7, with 9 bases matching TRBD1. This CDR3 has 15 residues. CDR1 SGHTA and CDR2 FQGNSA come from the germline V gene. The V segment lost 4 bases and the J segment 5 bases; nucleotides outside the gene matches: 9. CDR3: CASSWKRTGDNEQYF. The CDR3, as DNA: TGTGCCAGCAGCTGGAAAAGGACAGGGGACAACGAGCAGTACTTC.

The chain couples TRBV25-1 to TRBJ2-5, with 8 bases identical to TRBD2. The V segment lost 8 bases and the J segment 2 bases; nucleotides outside the gene matches: 7. Germline CDR1 is MGHDK and CDR2 is SYGVNS. The length of the CDR3 is 14 residues. CDR3 coding DNA: TGTGCCAGCTCCTGGGGCGGGGGGCAAGAGACCCAGTACTTC. It codes for CASSWGGGQETQYF.

V is TRBV6-5 and J is TRBJ1-6; 7 bases line up with TRBD1. The CDR3 sequence is 15 residues long. J gave up 3 bases and V 4 bases, and 3 bases lay outside the gene matches. Germline V gene data show CDR1 as MNHEY and CDR2 as SVGAGI. The CDR3 is CASSSSGGYNSPLHF. The CDR3 nucleotides read TGTGCCAGCAGTTCATCAGGGGGCTATAATTCACCCCTCCACTTT.

This clone was observed a single time. The CDR3 coding sequence is TGTGCCAGCAGAAGATCAACGGGACAGCCTAATGAAAAACTGTTTTTT. It encodes CASRRSTGQPNEKLFF. The chain combines TRBV27 with TRBJ1-4; 7 bases are shared with TRBD1. After removal of 6 bases from V and 3 bases from J, the junction contained 10 bases not matched to a gene. Germline V gene lookup returns CDR1 MNHEY and CDR2 SMNVEV (reference sequence). CDR3 size: 16 residues.

This chain links TRBV27 with TRBJ2-5; D possibly corresponds to TRBD2 (7 bases). Between the trimmed V and J ends, which lost 6 bases and 5 bases, there was a span of 19 bases. Looked up from germline, CDR1 is MNHEY and CDR2 is SMNVEV (reference sequence). This CDR3 region has 15 residues. Written as DNA, the CDR3 is TGTGCCAGCAGCTCCCTCGAGGGGGGGAAGGAGACCCAGTACTTC. It yields the protein CASSSLEGGKETQYF.

Here the CDR3 reads CASSPRTGVYEQYF. DNA for the CDR3: TGTGCCAGCTCACCAAGAACAGGGGTCTACGAGCAGTACTTC. The chain employs TRBV18 and TRBJ2-7; TRBD1 agrees at 7 bases. After removal of 2 bases from V and 3 bases from J, the junction contained 4 bases not matched to a gene. CDR3 length: 14 amino acids. Germline V gives CDR1 KGHSH, CDR2 LQKENI.

In this sample, this clone turned up once. This chain connects TRBV2 to TRBJ1-2, with D unclear. V lost 6 bases and J lost 8, with 13 bases in between. The germline V gene encodes CDR1 SNHLY and CDR2 FYNNEI. The CDR3 sequence is 12 residues long. The CDR3 DNA sequence: TGTGCCAGCAGACGCGCCCCGGAAGGCTACACCTTC. Translated, it gives CASRRAPEGYTF. The full variable domain, with the rest looked up from reference TRBV2 and TRBJ1-2, is EPEVTQTPSHQVTQMGQEVILRCVPISNHLYFYWYRQILGQKVEFLVSFYNNEISEKSEIFDDQFSVERPDGSNFTLKIRSTKLEDSAMYFCASRRAPEGYTFGSGTRLTVV.

The V and J genes are TRBV27 and TRBJ2-1; 8 positions match TRBD1. The V and J ends lost 3 bases and 2 bases, in that order; junction bases with no gene match: 9. CDR3 length equals 17 residues. Germline V gene sequence: CDR1 MNHEY, CDR2 SMNVEV (reference sequence). The CDR3 sequence is CASSFLGQGSAYNEQFF. The CDR3 bases are TGTGCCAGCAGTTTCCTAGGACAGGGTTCGGCCTACAATGAGCAGTTCTTC.

The rearrangement links TRBV19 to TRBJ1-2; D gene unclear. Germline assignment: CDR1 LNHDA and CDR2 SQIVND (reference sequence). The V end was cut by 9 bases, the J end by 6 bases, with 17 bases between. There are 13 residues in the CDR3. CDR3 DNA sequence: TGTGCCAGCATGGTATCCAGCGGGGATGGCTACACCTTC. It specifies CASMVSSGDGYTF.

This clone showed up just once. The chain uses TRBV19 and TRBJ1-2, with a possible D match to TRBD1 (5 bases). The V end was cut by 4 bases, the J end by 6 bases, with 15 bases between. Germline-derived CDR1 and CDR2 are LNHDA and SQIVND (reference sequence). This CDR3 spans 14 amino acids. CDR3 protein: CASSTTDILDGYTF. The CDR3 nucleotides are TGTGCCAGTAGTACAACGGACATTCTTGATGGCTACACCTTC.

This clone was recorded a few times. V gene TRBV19 combines with J gene TRBJ1-6; TRBD1 aligns across 7 bases. The V gene end was trimmed by 3 bases and the J gene end by 7 bases; junction bases not matched to a gene: 9. Germline CDR1 reads LNHDA; CDR2 reads SQIVND (reference sequence). This CDR3 has 16 amino acids. The CDR3 nucleotides are TGTGCCAGTAGTATTAAGGGGGCTGGTTTCAATTCACCCCTCCACTTT. It specifies CASSIKGAGFNSPLHF.

The chain links TRBV7-8 to TRBJ1-5; a weak D match, TRBD1 (6 bases). The CDR3 length is 18 residues. The V and J ends lost 1 base and 1 base respectively, with 17 bases between them. The germline V gene encodes CDR1 SGHVS and CDR2 FQNEAQ. Written as DNA, the CDR3 is TGTGCCAGCAGCTTAGTTCTGGATTTGGGGGCCAGCAATCAGCCCCAGCATTTT. Translating gives CASSLVLDLGASNQPQHF. The variable domain in full, completed from reference TRBV7-8 and TRBJ1-5, reads GAGVSQSPRYKVAKRGQDVALRCDPISGHVSLFWYQQALGQGPEFLTYFQNEAQLDKSGLPSDRFFAERPEGSVSTLKIQRTQQEDSAVYLCASSLVLDLGASNQPQHFGDGTRLSIL.

J is TRBJ1-6 and V is TRBV13; no reliable D call. Trimming cost V 0 bases and J 4 bases, with 4 bases left between them. In germline, CDR1 is PRHDT, CDR2 FYEKMQ (reference sequence). CDR3 size: 14 residues. For the CDR3, the DNA is TGTGCCAGCAGCTTAGGAATATATAATTCACCCCTCCACTTT. Translation gives CASSLGIYNSPLHF.

This chain joins TRBV7-9 and TRBJ1-3, with no clear D. The V gene lost 4 bases and the J gene lost 0 bases, with 13 bases spanning the gap. This CDR3 is built from 16 residues. The V gene's germline CDR1 is SEHNR and CDR2 FQNEAQ (reference sequence). CDR3 nucleotides: TGTGCCAGCAGCTCTACCCGGGCCAACTCTGGAAACACCATATATTTT. Translated, it gives CASSSTRANSGNTIYF.

The genes are TRBV2 and TRBJ2-7; 7 bases are a match to TRBD1. The V and J ends lost 6 bases and 6 bases, in that order; junction bases with no gene match: 8. CDR3 length: 13 amino acids. Per the germline V gene, CDR1 is SNHLY and CDR2 is FYNNEI. This CDR3 is CASRDRSEGEQYF. The CDR3 DNA follows: TGTGCCAGCAGGGACAGGTCTGAGGGCGAGCAGTACTTC.

V is TRBV6-5 and J is TRBJ1-4; D is perhaps TRBD1 (5 bases). The germline CDR1 and CDR2 sequences are MNHEY and SVGAGI. V gave up 0 bases and J gave up 6 bases, with 14 bases separating them. This CDR3 is built from 16 residues. Written as DNA, the CDR3 is TGTGCCAGCAGTTACTCGAGCGGGGCAGGCCATGAAAAACTGTTTTTT. Its translation is CASSYSSGAGHEKLFF.

The chain links TRBV28 to TRBJ1-1; D ambiguous. The length of the CDR3 is 14 residues. V shed 4 bases and J shed 2 bases, with 11 bases lying between them. Germline V gene lookup returns CDR1 MDHEN and CDR2 SYDVKM. The CDR3 protein is CASSSPAANTEAFF. The CDR3 coding sequence is TGTGCCAGCAGTTCCCCGGCAGCAAACACTGAAGCTTTCTTT.

The chain employs TRBV6-1 and TRBJ1-1; 7 bases map to TRBD1. With V trimmed by 6 bases and J by 12 bases, 16 bases remained unmatched. The length of the CDR3 is 14 residues. The germline CDR1 and CDR2 sequences are MNHNS and SASEGT. CDR3 DNA: TGTGCCAGCAGGGCACCGGGACAGACGAAAGAGACTTTCTTT. Amino acid sequence: CASRAPGQTKETFF.

This rearrangement joins TRBV5-1 to TRBJ1-2; TRBD1 matches at 8 bases. The V gene's germline CDR1 is SGHRS and CDR2 YFSETQ. V gave up 4 bases and J gave up 4 bases; unmatched junction bases: 6. The CDR3 is 14 amino acids. The CDR3: CASSGTGRAYGYTF. The CDR3 nucleotides read TGCGCCAGCAGCGGGACAGGCAGAGCCTATGGCTACACCTTC.

The J gene is TRBJ2-1, the V gene TRBV30, with D unresolved. CDR3 size: 14 residues. Trimming shortened V by 1 base and J by 3 bases, and 10 bases separated the two germline ends. CDR1 and CDR2 (germline): GTSNPN, SVGIG (reference sequence). The CDR3, as DNA: TGTGCCTGGAGTGAGCAGTACTACTACAATGAGCAGTTCTTC. Its protein product is CAWSEQYYYNEQFF. Full variable domain (missing parts from reference TRBV30 and TRBJ2-1): SQTIHQWPATLVQPVGSPLSLECTVEGTSNPNLYWYRQAAGRGLQLLFYSVGIGQISSEVPQNLSASRPQDRQFILSSKKLLLSDSGFYLCAWSEQYYYNEQFFGPGTRLTVL.

This clone occurred many times. The identical CDR3 is also encoded by other nucleotide sequences in the sample. The chain joins TRBV30 to TRBJ1-5; D gene uncertain. This CDR3 has 13 amino acids. Germline CDR1 and CDR2: GTSNPN and SVGIG (reference sequence). Deletions cut 2 bases from V and 0 bases from J, with 5 bases between. CDR3 in amino acids: CAWSSDSNQPQHF. Written as DNA, the CDR3 is TGTGCCTGGAGTTCAGATAGCAATCAGCCCCAGCATTTT. The full variable domain, completed using reference TRBV30 and TRBJ1-5, is SQTIHQWPATLVQPVGSPLSLECTVEGTSNPNLYWYRQAAGRGLQLLFYSVGIGQISSEVPQNLSASRPQDRQFILSSKKLLLSDSGFYLCAWSSDSNQPQHFGDGTRLSIL.

The chain carries TRBV5-1 and TRBJ2-1; 15 nucleotides line up with TRBD2. The CDR3 spans 18 residues. Germline assignment: CDR1 SGHRS and CDR2 YFSETQ. Trimming at V came to 4 bases and at J to 2 bases, leaving 7 bases not matched to a gene. The CDR3 region is CASSPGLAGGITYNEQFF. CDR3 sequence (DNA): TGCGCCAGCAGCCCGGGACTAGCGGGGGGCATAACCTACAATGAGCAGTTCTTC.

The gene calls are TRBV18 and TRBJ1-2, with D perhaps matching TRBD1 (5 bases). The V and J ends lost 3 bases and 1 base respectively, with 15 bases between them. CDR3 length: 16 amino acids. Germline loops: CDR1 KGHSH, CDR2 LQKENI. For the CDR3, the DNA is TGTGCCAGCTCACCGAGGGGCCTGGTGATTAACTATGGCTACACCTTC. It is translated as CASSPRGLVINYGYTF.

The V gene is TRBV19, the J gene TRBJ1-5; D remains ambiguous. Per germline, CDR1 LNHDA and CDR2 SQIVND (reference sequence). V lost 3 bases to trimming and J lost 5 bases, with 20 bases between them. The CDR3 has 17 amino acids. The DNA for the CDR3 is TGTGCCAGTAGTATTCGCCAAGGGTACGGGGTCTATCAGCCCCAGCATTTT. As protein: CASSIRQGYGVYQPQHF. Full variable domain (remainder filled in from reference TRBV19 and TRBJ1-5): DGGITQSPKYLFRKEGQNVTLSCEQNLNHDAMYWYRQDPGQGLRLIYYSQIVNDFQKGDIAEGYSVSREKKESFPLTVTSAQKNPTAFYLCASSIRQGYGVYQPQHFGDGTRLSIL.

V and J are TRBV23-1 and TRBJ2-5; 9 bases are a match to TRBD2. TRBV23-1 is an ORF for which the function is uncertain. J lost 2 bases, V lost 0 bases, and 28 bases had no gene match. The CDR3 runs 24 residues. CDR3 loop: CASSQSGAGGLAIGWDQVQETQYF. The CDR3 DNA follows: TGCGCCAGCAGTCAATCAGGGGCAGGGGGACTAGCTATTGGATGGGACCAGGTACAAGAGACCCAGTACTTC.

V is TRBV14 and J is TRBJ2-1; D is perhaps TRBD1 or TRBD2 (6 bases each). Germline loops: CDR1 SGHDN, CDR2 FVKESK. The CDR3 extends over 18 amino acids. V lost 4 bases and J lost 9, with 28 bases in between. CDR3 protein: CASSPGRNWWGASSEQFF. CDR3 bases: TGTGCCAGCAGCCCAGGGCGAAATTGGTGGGGGGCCTCAAGTGAGCAGTTCTTC.